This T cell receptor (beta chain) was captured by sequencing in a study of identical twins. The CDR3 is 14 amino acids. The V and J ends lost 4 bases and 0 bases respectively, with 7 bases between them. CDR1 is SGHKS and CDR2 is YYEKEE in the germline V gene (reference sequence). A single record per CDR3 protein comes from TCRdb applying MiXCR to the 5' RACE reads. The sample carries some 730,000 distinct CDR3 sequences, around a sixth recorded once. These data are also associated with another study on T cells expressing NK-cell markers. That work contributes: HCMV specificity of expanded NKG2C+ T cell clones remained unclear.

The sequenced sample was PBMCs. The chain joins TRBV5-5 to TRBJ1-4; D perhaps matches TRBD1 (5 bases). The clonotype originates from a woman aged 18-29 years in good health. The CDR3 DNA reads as TGTGCCAGCAGCCCGGGGGCAACTAATGAAAAACTGTTTTTT. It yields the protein CASSPGATNEKLFF.